The 18 T cell receptor beta chains reported below all come from one sample, sequenced in a study of early T cells in non-severe SARS-CoV-2 infection. MiXCR, applied by TCRdb to the 5' RACE reads, yields one record per CDR3 protein. The repertoire includes more than 65,000 distinct CDR3 sequences, more than 9% of them detected once, and around 4% sits in the top ten. The sequencing input was whole blood. These receptors all stem from an adult who was a healthcare worker with PCR-confirmed SARS-CoV-2 infection or an uninfected control (not recorded which).

There are many counts of this clonotype. This CDR3 reads CASSPVLKAGAGTDTQYF. CDR3 DNA sequence: TGTGCCAGCAGTCCCGTCTTGAAGGCGGGAGCAGGGACAGATACGCAGTATTTT. The genes are TRBV28 and TRBJ2-3; 7 bases are shared with TRBD2. V shed 5 bases, J shed 3 bases, and the junction held 17 bases outside the gene matches. Germline CDR1 is MDHEN and CDR2 is SYDVKM. The CDR3 has 18 amino acids. Looking up the rest from reference TRBV28 and TRBJ2-3 gives the full variable domain: DVKVTQSSRYLVKRTGEKVFLECVQDMDHENMFWYRQDPGLGLRLIYFSYDVKMKEKGDIPEGYSVSREKKERFSLILESASTNQTSMYLCASSPVLKAGAGTDTQYFGPGTRLTVL.

The rearrangement links TRBV18 to TRBJ1-3; the D is unclear. The V and J ends lost 0 bases and 0 bases respectively, with 9 bases between them. This CDR3 has 16 amino acids. Germline CDR1 KGHSH, CDR2 LQKENI. The CDR3 loop is CASSPPGRLSGNTIYF. The CDR3 bases are TGTGCCAGCTCACCACCCGGACGGCTCTCTGGAAACACCATATATTTT.

This clonotype was detected many times. The CDR3 sequence is CASSLRGGTTDTQYF. Here the CDR3 DNA reads TGCGCCAGCAGCTTGAGGGGCGGCACCACAGATACGCAGTATTTT. The J gene is TRBJ2-3, the V gene TRBV5-1, with D tentatively TRBD1 (5 bases). Germline loops: CDR1 SGHRS, CDR2 YFSETQ. This CDR3 is 15 amino acids long. V shed 1 base and J shed 2 bases, with 11 bases lying between them.

At least ten counts were recorded for this clonotype. The chain employs TRBV20-1 and TRBJ1-1, with D possibly TRBD1 on 5 matching bases. V gave up 3 bases and J gave up 5 bases, with 10 bases separating them. In germline, CDR1 is DFQATT, CDR2 SNEGSKA (reference sequence). This CDR3 has 12 amino acids. The DNA of the CDR3 is TGCAGTGCTAGGGTCGGGGGGACTGAAGCTTTCTTT. Residues: CSARVGGTEAFF.

This clonotype was seen more than once but under ten times. This chain links TRBV7-3 with TRBJ2-5; D is undetermined. Per the germline V gene, CDR1 is SGHTA and CDR2 is FQGTGA. The V end lost 2 bases, the J end lost 3 bases, and 16 bases lay between the germline ends. The CDR3 has 16 amino acids. CDR3 residues: CASSLELRSREETQYF. The CDR3 nucleotides read TGTGCCAGCAGCTTAGAGCTACGGTCGAGAGAAGAGACCCAGTACTTC.

CDR3 nucleotides: TGCAGTGCTGGACTAGCGGAAGAGGGGGGATCCTACGAGCAGTACTTC. Translated: CSAGLAEEGGSYEQYF. V gene TRBV20-1 combines with J gene TRBJ2-7; TRBD2 aligns across 10 bases. Germline trimming cut 5 bases from V and 1 base from J; bases unmatched to any gene: 11. The CDR3 spans 16 residues. The germline V gene has CDR1 DFQATT and CDR2 SNEGSKA (reference sequence).

The table lists this clonotype with many counts. The V gene is TRBV6-6, the J gene TRBJ2-3, with TRBD2 matching over 11 bases. The ends lost 0 bases at V and 1 base at J; junction bases unmatched: 6. The CDR3 length is 18 residues. Germline-derived CDR1 and CDR2 are MNHNY and SVGAGI (reference sequence). Written as DNA, the CDR3 is TGTGCCAGCAGTTACTCGAATCCACTAGCGGGAGGCACAGATACGCAGTATTTT. Protein: CASSYSNPLAGGTDTQYF.

The sample holds many counts of this clonotype. The CDR3 DNA follows: TGTGCCAGCAGCTTAGGTCAGCCCCAGCATTTT. Amino acid sequence: CASSLGQPQHF. This rearrangement joins TRBV7-3 to TRBJ1-5, with no clear D. CDR3 length equals 11 residues. The germline CDR1 and CDR2 sequences are SGHTA and FQGTGA. V lost 2 bases and J 6 bases, leaving 2 bases between the germline ends.

This clonotype has a handful of counts. CDR3 nucleotide sequence: TGCAGTGCTATACAGGGTTGGGAAGCGTTCTTC. Amino acid sequence: CSAIQGWEAFF. This sequence joins TRBV20-1 and TRBJ2-1; D is perhaps TRBD1 (6 bases). Germline values: CDR1 DFQATT, CDR2 SNEGSKA (reference sequence). The CDR3 covers 11 residues. Trimming took off 4 bases at V and 15 bases at J, with 16 bases between the two ends.

This clonotype was seen at least ten times. The chain carries TRBV20-1 and TRBJ2-4, with a tentative D call TRBD2 (6 bases). The V and J ends lost 2 bases and 15 bases respectively, with 20 bases between them. CDR3 length: 13 amino acids. From germline, CDR1 is DFQATT and CDR2 SNEGSKA (reference sequence). CDR3 bases: TGCAGTGCTAGATCTCCGAGCCGACTAGTGAGGTACTTC. Its translation is CSARSPSRLVRYF.

The chain employs TRBV20-1 and TRBJ2-1; TRBD2 matches at 11 bases. Germline V CDR1 and CDR2: DFQATT, SNEGSKA (reference sequence). CDR3 length equals 15 residues. Unmatched junction bases numbered 7, after V lost 1 base and J lost 8 bases. In DNA, the CDR3 is TGCAGTGCTAGAGTTCTTACTAGCGGGAGCGATGAGCAGTTCTTC. It codes for CSARVLTSGSDEQFF.

This clonotype occurred many times. V usage is TRBV6-4 and J usage is TRBJ2-1; possibly TRBD2 for D (5 bases). V lost 11 bases and J lost 3, with 14 bases in between. The CDR3 is 13 residues long. Germline CDR1 reads MRHNA; CDR2 reads SNTAGT. CDR3 region: CAPSAGVYNEQFF. Written as DNA, the CDR3 is TGTGCCCCTTCAGCCGGGGTCTACAATGAGCAGTTCTTC.

This clonotype appeared a single time. A much larger clone sits a single nucleotide away, making a read error possible. The chain is built from TRBV5-1 and TRBJ2-7, with TRBD2 matching over 7 bases. V trimming: 3 bases; J trimming: 5 bases; junction bases outside the gene matches: 11. Germline CDR1 and CDR2: SGHRS and YFSETQ. CDR3 length equals 15 residues. CDR3 in DNA: TGCGCCAGCAGCTCCCCTAGCGGAGCAACCCACGAGCAGTACTTC. This translates into CASSSPSGATHEQYF.

The chain couples TRBV7-8 to TRBJ2-7; TRBD1 matches at 10 bases. This CDR3 has 15 amino acids. The V segment lost 1 base and the J segment 3 bases; nucleotides outside the gene matches: 3. From germline, CDR1 is SGHVS and CDR2 FQNEAQ. CDR3 sequence: CASSLGQGADYEQYF. The CDR3 DNA follows: TGTGCCAGCAGCTTAGGACAGGGGGCCGACTACGAGCAGTACTTC.

The chain combines TRBV19 with TRBJ1-2; 8 bases agree with TRBD1. The germline CDR1 and CDR2 sequences are LNHDA and SQIVND (reference sequence). The ends lost 10 bases at V and 3 bases at J; junction bases unmatched: 4. The CDR3 has 12 amino acids. CDR3 nucleotide sequence: TGTGCCACCCAACAGGGGGACTATGGCTACACCTTC. Translated: CATQQGDYGYTF.

The chain recombines TRBV10-3 with TRBJ2-7; 14 nucleotides line up with TRBD2. Per germline, CDR1 ENHRY and CDR2 SYGVKD. The CDR3 contains 15 residues. The junction had 8 bases not matched to a gene; V was cut back by 0 bases and J by 13 bases. The CDR3 DNA reads as TGTGCCATCAGTGAGTCGAGGGGACTAGCGGGAGAGAACTACTTC. Translating gives CAISESRGLAGENYF.

The rearrangement joins TRBV5-4 to TRBJ2-5, with D uncertain. The CDR3 consists of 14 residues. The V gene lost 1 base and the J gene lost 1 base, with 8 bases spanning the gap. Germline V lookup: CDR1 SGHNT, CDR2 YYREEE (reference sequence). The CDR3 protein is CASSLKTLQETQYF. CDR3 coding DNA: TGTGCCAGCAGCTTGAAGACCCTCCAAGAGACCCAGTACTTC.

This clonotype was detected a few times. The gene calls are TRBV5-1 and TRBJ1-1; D remains ambiguous. Germline assignment: CDR1 SGHRS and CDR2 YFSETQ. Deletions cut 0 bases from V and 0 bases from J, with 9 bases between. The CDR3 runs to 15 residues. The CDR3, as DNA: TGCGCCAGCAGCTTGGAGGCCACCATGAACACTGAAGCTTTCTTT. It yields the protein CASSLEATMNTEAFF.